This T cell receptor beta chain stems from a study of cytomegalovirus exposure and HLA in healthy donors. The study, taken as a whole, reports: The listing of 150 to 200 TCR beta chains classed them as cytomegalovirus-associated.

With 60 Vbeta and 13 Jbeta primers, the PCR was carried out. TCRdb's table, derived via immunoSEQ multiplex PCR, lists solely in-frame clones and lacks some. The sample records fewer than 200,000 clones, 10% to 15% being singletons. As regards this clone: Its antigen remains unidentified.

This CDR3 is built from 19 residues. Material: PBMCs. The chain joins TRBV21-1 to TRBJ2-2; the table's D gene call, TRBD1, was not cross checked with the DNA. TRBV21-1 corresponds to a pseudogene. This TCR was sampled from a man in his fifties or sixties in good health and CMV-seropositive. Here the CDR3 reads CASGPLTRTGRVADGELFF. CDR3 nucleotide sequence: TGTGCCAGCGGACCACTGACTAGGACAGGGAGAGTTGCGGACGGGGAGCTGTTTTTT.